These 32 T cell receptor beta chains were sequenced from one sample in a study of T cells after yellow fever vaccination. Via MiXCR, TCRdb re-called the 5' RACE reads, giving one row per CDR3 protein. Found here are 400,000 to 650,000 distinct CDR3 sequences, 21% of them singletons; the top ten hold about 15%. The sample was PBMCs, taken 21 days after the first yellow fever vaccination. The source of these receptors is a man aged 18 to 29 who received the YFV17D yellow fever vaccine.

The genes are TRBV5-1 and TRBJ2-4, with TRBD1 matching over 7 bases. CDR1 is SGHRS and CDR2 is YFSETQ in the germline V gene. The CDR3 runs 14 residues. Trimming cost V 0 bases and J 5 bases; bases outside gene matches: 2. This CDR3 reads CASSLEGAENIQYF. The CDR3 nucleotides are TGCGCCAGCAGCTTGGAGGGGGCGGAAAACATTCAGTACTTC.

The chain combines TRBV7-8 with TRBJ2-5; 9 bases match TRBD1. Germline V gene lookup returns CDR1 SGHVS and CDR2 FQNEAQ. This CDR3 contains 15 residues. Losses at the gene ends were 5 bases for V and 4 bases for J; bases not matched to a gene: 8. CDR3 in amino acids: CASSGGTGSRETQYF. DNA of the CDR3: TGTGCCAGCAGCGGGGGGACAGGGAGTAGAGAGACCCAGTACTTC.

This clonotype showed up many times. This chain connects TRBV6-5 to TRBJ1-1; D ambiguous. In germline, CDR1 is MNHEY, CDR2 SVGAGI. CDR3 length: 13 residues. The V gene lost 0 bases and the J gene lost 6 bases, with 8 bases spanning the gap. The CDR3 region has the DNA TGTGCCAGCAGTTACTCGGGAGACCCTGAAGCTTTCTTT. It yields the protein CASSYSGDPEAFF.

The chain couples TRBV20-1 to TRBJ2-5, with D perhaps given as TRBD1 or TRBD2 (5 bases each). Trimming removed 7 bases at V and 2 bases at J, with 14 bases between. Germline CDR1 and CDR2: DFQATT and SNEGSKA (reference sequence). The CDR3 runs to 13 residues. In nucleotides, the CDR3 is TGCAGTGTCCCGGGACGGAGGCAAGAGACCCAGTACTTC. Amino acids: CSVPGRRQETQYF.

This clonotype was recorded a few times. The chain is built from TRBV5-1 and TRBJ2-7; D remains unclear. CDR1 is SGHRS and CDR2 is YFSETQ in the germline V gene. Between the trimmed V and J ends, which lost 1 base and 1 base, there was a span of 12 bases. The CDR3 totals 15 residues. CDR3 residues: CASSLSTESSYEQYF. CDR3 sequence (DNA): TGCGCCAGCAGCTTGTCCACGGAGTCTTCCTACGAGCAGTACTTC.

The rearrangement uses TRBV5-4 and TRBJ2-5, with TRBD2 matching 10 bases. The CDR3 loop spans 16 amino acids. V trimming: 5 bases; J trimming: 1 base; junction bases outside the gene matches: 8. Germline-derived CDR1 and CDR2 are SGHNT and YYREEE (reference sequence). The CDR3 region has the DNA TGTGCCAGCAGTCCCACTCTAGCGGGGGTCCAAGAGACCCAGTACTTC. Protein sequence: CASSPTLAGVQETQYF.

This clonotype was detected only a few times. The V call is TRBV5-1, the J call TRBJ1-6; 7 bases are a match to TRBD1. CDR3 size: 15 residues. CDR1 is SGHRS, CDR2 YFSETQ, per germline. V shed 3 bases, J shed 8 bases, and the junction held 8 bases outside the gene matches. The chain's CDR3 is CASSSTGVSDSPLHF. Here the CDR3 DNA reads TGCGCCAGCAGCTCAACAGGGGTGAGCGATTCACCCCTCCACTTT.

V usage is TRBV5-4 and J usage is TRBJ1-2, with D possibly TRBD1 on 6 matching bases. The CDR3 contains 14 residues. Germline V CDR1 and CDR2: SGHNT, YYREEE (reference sequence). Trimming pared 3 bases from V and 4 bases from J, leaving 13 bases between. In DNA form, the CDR3 reads TGTGCCAGCAGCTCTACCGAGGACAGCTATGGCTACACCTTC. As protein: CASSSTEDSYGYTF.

This clonotype came up a few times. This chain links TRBV19 with TRBJ2-1; 8 bases line up with TRBD2. Trimming took 6 bases from V and 6 from J; bases not matched to a gene: 7. The CDR3 is 14 amino acids. Per germline, CDR1 LNHDA and CDR2 SQIVND (reference sequence). The chain's CDR3 is CASSSERGLNEQFF. The CDR3 nucleotides are TGTGCCAGTAGCTCCGAGCGGGGGCTCAATGAGCAGTTCTTC.

The chain joins TRBV5-1 to TRBJ2-7, with TRBD1 matching 7 bases. CDR1 and CDR2 from the germline V gene are SGHRS and YFSETQ. The trim removed 0 bases at V and 3 bases at J, leaving 9 bases unmatched. This CDR3 is built from 16 residues. The CDR3 nucleotides read TGCGCCAGCAGCTTGGGGGCAGGGGGTACGTTCTACGAGCAGTACGTC. The encoded protein is CASSLGAGGTFYEQYV.

This clonotype turned up a few times. The chain has TRBV9 and TRBJ1-3; no clear D gene. V lost 2 bases and J 0 bases, leaving 0 bases between the germline ends. CDR3 length equals 12 residues. The V gene's germline CDR1 is SGDLS and CDR2 YYNGEE. CDR3 residues: CASSVSGNTIYF. Written as DNA, the CDR3 is TGTGCCAGCAGCGTCTCTGGAAACACCATATATTTT.

The chain employs TRBV12-3 or TRBV12-4 and TRBJ1-5, with TRBD1 matching over 7 bases. The CDR3 extends over 14 amino acids. J was trimmed by 6 bases and V by 5 bases; bases with no gene match: 7. CDR3 sequence (DNA): TGTGCCAGCAGTACAAGACAGGGCGGTCAGCCCCAGCATTTT. Translating it yields CASSTRQGGQPQHF.

This clonotype has only one observation. The J gene is TRBJ2-1, the V gene TRBV13, with D unresolved. Trimming stripped 5 bases from V and 7 bases from J, with 9 bases between. Per germline, CDR1 PRHDT and CDR2 FYEKMQ (reference sequence). The CDR3 loop spans 12 amino acids. Here the CDR3 DNA reads TGTGCCAGCAGCACGTCAGCAAATGAGCAGTTCTTC. Amino acid sequence: CASSTSANEQFF.

Only a few counts were recorded for this clonotype. V gene TRBV6-1 combines with J gene TRBJ2-2; 10 nucleotides align to TRBD2. Trimming cost V 6 bases and J 0 bases; bases outside gene matches: 4. Germline V gene data show CDR1 as MNHNS and CDR2 as SASEGT. The length of the CDR3 is 16 residues. The CDR3 coding sequence is TGTGCCAGCAGCTGGACTAGCGGAGCGAACACCGGGGAGCTGTTTTTT. The encoded protein is CASSWTSGANTGELFF.

The chain combines TRBV5-4 with TRBJ2-3; the match to TRBD2 covers 10 bases. The germline V gene has CDR1 SGHNT and CDR2 YYREEE (reference sequence). V gave up 0 bases and J gave up 8 bases; unmatched junction bases: 9. This CDR3 comprises 16 residues. The chain's CDR3 is CASSLESGLAKGTQYF. The CDR3 DNA reads as TGTGCCAGCAGCTTGGAGTCGGGACTAGCGAAAGGTACGCAGTATTTT.

The gene calls are TRBV29-1 and TRBJ2-3; 7 bases fit TRBD1. Per the germline V gene, CDR1 is SQVTM and CDR2 is ANQGSEA. Losses at the gene ends were 6 bases for V and 5 bases for J; bases not matched to a gene: 5. The CDR3 contains 12 residues. The DNA of the CDR3 is TGCAGCGTCGACAGGGTTCAAGATACGCAGTATTTT. Its protein product is CSVDRVQDTQYF.

In its sample, this clonotype was seen a few times. The genes are TRBV6-2 or TRBV6-3 and TRBJ1-5; 11 bases agree with TRBD1. Germline CDR1 is MNHEY and CDR2 is SVGEGT. J was trimmed by 8 bases and V by 6 bases; bases with no gene match: 9. The CDR3 loop spans 15 amino acids. The CDR3 sequence: CASSYRTGGKEPQHF. CDR3 sequence (DNA): TGTGCCAGCAGCTACCGGACAGGGGGCAAGGAGCCCCAGCATTTT.

Only a few counts were recorded for this clonotype. The chain employs TRBV20-1 and TRBJ1-2, with TRBD1 matching over 7 bases. Germline lookup yields CDR1 DFQATT and CDR2 SNEGSKA (reference sequence). After removal of 2 bases from V and 6 bases from J, the junction contained 6 bases not matched to a gene. The CDR3 consists of 13 residues. CDR3 in amino acids: CSARYPQGDGYTF. The DNA for the CDR3 is TGCAGTGCTAGATACCCGCAGGGGGATGGCTACACCTTC.

The rearrangement uses TRBV20-1 and TRBJ2-7; D assignment may be TRBD1 or TRBD2 (5 bases each). Germline lookup yields CDR1 DFQATT and CDR2 SNEGSKA (reference sequence). CDR3 size: 16 residues. Trimming took off 0 bases at V and 0 bases at J, with 15 bases between the two ends. CDR3 in amino acids: CSARDIRAGSSYEQYV. Written as DNA, the CDR3 is TGCAGTGCTAGAGATATCCGGGCAGGGAGCTCCTACGAGCAGTACGTC.

This clonotype has just a few counts. The chain couples TRBV5-1 to TRBJ2-7; weak D call: TRBD1 (6 bases). CDR1 is SGHRS and CDR2 is YFSETQ in the germline V gene. Between the trimmed V and J ends, which lost 5 bases and 2 bases, there was a span of 17 bases. CDR3 length equals 15 residues. CDR3 nucleotide sequence: TGCGCCAGCAGACCCCAGGTGACAGGAACCTACGAGCAGTACTTC. Amino acid sequence: CASRPQVTGTYEQYF.

This sequence joins TRBV19 and TRBJ2-3, with TRBD2 matching 8 bases. Germline V CDR1 and CDR2: LNHDA, SQIVND (reference sequence). This CDR3 has 15 amino acids. The V and J ends lost 1 base and 8 bases, in that order; junction bases with no gene match: 8. In DNA form, the CDR3 reads TGTGCCAGTAGTATAGTCGCAGCGGGGGTCGTTACGCAGTATTTT. Translated, it gives CASSIVAAGVVTQYF.

The rearrangement links TRBV7-9 to TRBJ1-4; D might be TRBD1 (6 bases). The V gene lost 4 bases and the J gene lost 5 bases, with 11 bases spanning the gap. The CDR3 is 14 amino acids. Germline lookup yields CDR1 SEHNR and CDR2 FQNEAQ (reference sequence). DNA of the CDR3: TGTGCCAGCAGCTCCAGGGGTCGAAATGAAAAACTGTTTTTT. Translating it yields CASSSRGRNEKLFF.

The chain recombines TRBV10-3 with TRBJ2-1, with no clear D. CDR1 and CDR2 (germline): ENHRY, SYGVKD. There are 13 residues in the CDR3. V gave up 3 bases and J gave up 1 base, with 4 bases separating them. This chain's CDR3 is CAISDRSYNEQFF. DNA for the CDR3: TGTGCCATCAGTGATAGATCCTACAATGAGCAGTTCTTC.

The rearrangement links TRBV27 to TRBJ2-1; 10 bases agree with TRBD2. Losses at the gene ends were 6 bases for V and 3 bases for J; bases not matched to a gene: 14. CDR1 is MNHEY and CDR2 is SMNVEV in the germline V gene (reference sequence). The CDR3 sequence is 18 residues long. The CDR3 reads CASRILAGGHQIYNEQFF. CDR3 nucleotides: TGTGCCAGCAGGATATTAGCGGGGGGCCATCAAATCTACAATGAGCAGTTCTTC.

The rearrangement joins TRBV10-3 to TRBJ2-5; D may be TRBD1 or TRBD2 (5 bases each). The V end was cut by 6 bases, the J end by 3 bases, with 17 bases between. This CDR3 spans 15 amino acids. Germline lookup yields CDR1 ENHRY and CDR2 SYGVKD. CDR3 amino acids: CAISMMGDTKETQYF. DNA for the CDR3: TGTGCCATCAGCATGATGGGGGATACGAAAGAGACCCAGTACTTC.

This sequence joins TRBV5-1 and TRBJ2-5; 7 bases line up with TRBD1. Per germline, CDR1 SGHRS and CDR2 YFSETQ. CDR3 size: 14 residues. The V gene end was trimmed by 3 bases and the J gene end by 2 bases; junction bases not matched to a gene: 4. CDR3 nucleotide sequence: TGCGCCAGCAGCTCGACAGGGTATCAAGAGACCCAGTACTTC. This encodes CASSSTGYQETQYF. Together with reference TRBV5-1 and TRBJ2-5, the CDR3 gives the full variable domain: KAGVTQTPRYLIKTRGQQVTLSCSPISGHRSVSWYQQTPGQGLQFLFEYFSETQRNKGNFPGRFSGRQFSNSRSEMNVSTLELGDSALYLCASSSTGYQETQYFGPGTRLLVL.

V and J are TRBV4-1 and TRBJ1-1; the D is unclear. The CDR3 sequence is 15 residues long. Trimming took off 1 base at V and 4 bases at J, with 13 bases between the two ends. Germline V gene lookup returns CDR1 MGHRA and CDR2 YSYEKL. CDR3 in DNA: TGCGCCAGCAGCCAAGTCAAAAAGGTTGGCACTGAAGCTTTCTTT. Protein product: CASSQVKKVGTEAFF.

This clonotype was counted only a few times. The V call is TRBV4-1, the J call TRBJ2-1; TRBD1 might be the D (6 bases). With 0 bases removed from V and 6 bases from J, the gap between germline ends came to 15 bases. Germline V lookup: CDR1 MGHRA, CDR2 YSYEKL. The CDR3 has 16 amino acids. The CDR3 DNA sequence: TGCGCCAGCAGCCAAGATGCGAGAGGGGGTACCAATGAGCAGTTCTTC. Translation gives CASSQDARGGTNEQFF.

This chain links TRBV5-1 with TRBJ2-7; D is perhaps TRBD1 (6 bases). Trimming removed 4 bases at V and 5 bases at J, with 16 bases between. Germline-derived CDR1 and CDR2 are SGHRS and YFSETQ. The CDR3 totals 14 residues. CDR3 nucleotide sequence: TGCGCCAGCAGCGTGACAGGTTCAATTGACGAGCAGTACTTC. This sequence encodes CASSVTGSIDEQYF.

This clonotype was seen only once. The V gene is TRBV20-1, the J gene TRBJ2-1, with a possible D match to TRBD2 (7 bases). CDR1 and CDR2 (germline): DFQATT, SNEGSKA (reference sequence). The ends were cut back, 3 bases at V and 9 bases at J, with 15 bases in the middle. The CDR3 loop spans 13 amino acids. Here the CDR3 DNA reads TGCAGTGCTAGGTCTTCCGGGGGGCTTGAGCAGTTCTTC. Translation: CSARSSGGLEQFF.

The chain carries TRBV3-1 and TRBJ2-2; 9 bases line up with TRBD1. J lost 0 bases, V lost 3 bases, and 14 bases had no gene match. There are 20 residues in the CDR3. Germline CDR1 and CDR2: LGHDT and YNNKEL (reference sequence). CDR3 DNA sequence: TGTGCCAGCAGCCATGGTCCGACAGGGGGATTTACCGCGAACACCGGGGAGCTGTTTTTT. Protein sequence: CASSHGPTGGFTANTGELFF. Full variable domain (remainder filled in from reference TRBV3-1 and TRBJ2-2): DTAVSQTPKYLVTQMGNDKSIKCEQNLGHDTMYWYKQDSKKFLKIMFSYNNKELIINETVPNRFSPKSPDKAHLNLHINSLELGDSAVYFCASSHGPTGGFTANTGELFFGEGSRLTVL.

This clonotype has only a few counts. The gene calls are TRBV7-8 and TRBJ2-4; 10 bases agree with TRBD2. Per the germline V gene, CDR1 is SGHVS and CDR2 is FQNEAQ. The junction had 13 bases not matched to a gene; V was cut back by 7 bases and J by 7 bases. This CDR3 has 16 amino acids. The CDR3 here is CASTNQAGGRVNIQYF. CDR3 nucleotides: TGTGCCAGCACAAACCAAGCGGGGGGGCGCGTGAACATTCAGTACTTC.